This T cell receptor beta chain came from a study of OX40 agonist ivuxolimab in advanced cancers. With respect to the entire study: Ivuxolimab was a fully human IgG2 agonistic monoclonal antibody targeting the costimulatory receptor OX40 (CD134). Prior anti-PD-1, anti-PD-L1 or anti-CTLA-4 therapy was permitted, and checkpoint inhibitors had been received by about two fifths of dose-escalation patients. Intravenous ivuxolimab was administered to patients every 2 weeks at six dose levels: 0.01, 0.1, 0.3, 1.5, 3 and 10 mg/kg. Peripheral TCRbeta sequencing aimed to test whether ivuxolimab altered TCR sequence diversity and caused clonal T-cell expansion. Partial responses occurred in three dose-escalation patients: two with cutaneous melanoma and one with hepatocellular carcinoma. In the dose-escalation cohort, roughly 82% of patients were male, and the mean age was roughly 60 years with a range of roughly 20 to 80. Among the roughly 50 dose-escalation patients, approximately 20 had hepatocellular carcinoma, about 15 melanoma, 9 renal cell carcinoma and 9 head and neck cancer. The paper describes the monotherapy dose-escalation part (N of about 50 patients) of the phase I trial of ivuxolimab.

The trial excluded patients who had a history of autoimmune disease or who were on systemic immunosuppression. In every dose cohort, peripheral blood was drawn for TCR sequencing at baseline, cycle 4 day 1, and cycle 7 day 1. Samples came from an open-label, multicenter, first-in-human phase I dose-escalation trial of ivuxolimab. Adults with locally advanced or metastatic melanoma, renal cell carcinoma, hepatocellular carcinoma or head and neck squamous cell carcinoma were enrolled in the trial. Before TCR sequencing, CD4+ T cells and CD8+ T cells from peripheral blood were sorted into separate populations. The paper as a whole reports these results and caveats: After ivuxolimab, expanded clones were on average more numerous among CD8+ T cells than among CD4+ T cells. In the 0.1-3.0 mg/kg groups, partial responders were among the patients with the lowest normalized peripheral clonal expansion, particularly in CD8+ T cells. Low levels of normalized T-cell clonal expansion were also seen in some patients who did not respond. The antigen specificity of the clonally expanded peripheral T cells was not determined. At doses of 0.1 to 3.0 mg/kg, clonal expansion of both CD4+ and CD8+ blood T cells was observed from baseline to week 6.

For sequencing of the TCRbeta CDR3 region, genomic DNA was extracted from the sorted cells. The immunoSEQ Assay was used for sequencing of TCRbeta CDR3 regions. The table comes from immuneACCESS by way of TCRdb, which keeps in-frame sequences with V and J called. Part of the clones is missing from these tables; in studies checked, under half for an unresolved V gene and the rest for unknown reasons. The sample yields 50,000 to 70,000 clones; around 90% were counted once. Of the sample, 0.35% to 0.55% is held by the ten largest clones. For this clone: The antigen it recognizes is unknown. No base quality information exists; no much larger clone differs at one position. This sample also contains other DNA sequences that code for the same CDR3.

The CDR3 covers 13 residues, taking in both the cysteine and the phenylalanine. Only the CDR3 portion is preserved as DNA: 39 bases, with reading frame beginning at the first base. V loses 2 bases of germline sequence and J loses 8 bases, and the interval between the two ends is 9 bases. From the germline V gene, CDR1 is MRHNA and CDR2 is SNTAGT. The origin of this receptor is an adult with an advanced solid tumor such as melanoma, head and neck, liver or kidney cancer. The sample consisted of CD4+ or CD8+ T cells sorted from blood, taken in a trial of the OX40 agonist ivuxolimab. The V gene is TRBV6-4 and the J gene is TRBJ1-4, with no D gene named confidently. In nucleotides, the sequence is TGTGCCAGCAGTGACCGACCCGGCGAAAAACTGTTTTTT. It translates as CASSDRPGEKLFF.